This is a list of T cell receptor beta chains from one sample in a study of control samples from healthy donors and cancer patients. Sequenced by immunoSEQ multiplex PCR; TCRdb stores in-frame clones only, minus some. The table records over 150,000 clones, approximately 94% of them present only once. Material for sequencing was blood. These receptors all come from a man aged 35 to 55 in good health. The CDR3 runs from the conserved cysteine through the conserved F or W. The D gene is left open where the match is weak. Size tells how often a clone was seen (once, few, many) or the class of an expanded clone, and some rows leave it out.

J gene	clone size	V gene	D gene	CDR3 DNA	CDR3 protein
TRBJ1-1	NA	TRBV4-1	NA	TGCGCCAGCAGCCAAGATGAAGGGGCGCAAACTGAAGCTTTCTTT	CASSQDEGAQTEAFF
TRBJ1-2	NA	TRBV25-1	NA	TGTGCCAGCAGTGAATACGAGTTTGGCTACACCTTC	CASSEYEFGYTF
TRBJ2-3	NA	TRBV29-1	NA	TGCAGCATTCAGGTTAGCACAGATACGCAGTATTTT	CSIQVSTDTQYF
TRBJ1-4	NA	TRBV5-5	NA	TGTGCCAGCAGCTTGGGGGGAAGTTTAAATGAAAAACTGTTTTTT	CASSLGGSLNEKLFF
TRBJ1-2	NA	TRBV10-2	NA	TGCGCCAGCACCTCGGGTAGGGGCGAGGGCTACACCTTC	CASTSGRGEGYTF
TRBJ1-1	NA	TRBV5-1	NA	TGCGCCAGCAGCATCCCTCAACAGAACACTGAAGCTTTCTTT	CASSIPQQNTEAFF
TRBJ1-3	once	TRBV5-6	NA	TGTGCCAGCAGCCTTCTTACCCCCTACGGGATTTCTGGAAACACCATATATTTT	CASSLLTPYGISGNTIYF
TRBJ1-3	once	TRBV19	NA	TGTGCCAGTAGTATGACTGGAAACACCATATATTTT	CASSMTGNTIYF
TRBJ1-2	NA	TRBV6-2/TRBV6-3	TRBD1	TGTGCCAGCAGACCTTGGGACAGCCCGACCCGGCGCTATGGCTACACCTTC	CASRPWDSPTRRYGYTF
TRBJ1-1	NA	TRBV29-1	NA	TGCAGCGCACCGGACGGCAACACTGAAGCTTTCTTT	CSAPDGNTEAFF
TRBJ1-1	NA	TRBV28	NA	TGTGCCAGCACCACCTCGACCGGGACAAAAGTTCTCACTGAAGCTTTCTTT	CASTTSTGTKVLTEAFF
TRBJ1-2	NA	TRBV30	NA	TGTGCCTGGAGTGTATCGACCGCGAACTATGGCTACACCTTC	CAWSVSTANYGYTF
TRBJ1-3	NA	TRBV5-6	TRBD1	TGTGCCAGCAGCCCCGGGACAGGGCTACACACCATATATTTT	CASSPGTGLHTIYF
TRBJ2-3	NA	TRBV30	NA	TGTGCCTGGAGTGTGCGTGGAAATACGCAGTATTTT	CAWSVRGNTQYF
TRBJ1-3	NA	TRBV6-5	NA	TGTGCCAGCAGTAACCCGATCTCTTACAGGGTTTATTTT	CASSNPISYRVYF
TRBJ1-4	NA	TRBV28	NA	TGTGCGAGCCGGGGGAATGAAAAACTGTTTTTT	CASRGNEKLFF
TRBJ1-2	NA	TRBV7-2	NA	TGTGCCAGCAGCCGGGGACGCCGCTATGGCTACACCTTC	CASSRGRRYGYTF
TRBJ1-3	NA	TRBV6-2/TRBV6-3	NA	TGTGCCAGCAGTTACTCGGGCAGCTCTGGAAACACCATATATTTT	CASSYSGSSGNTIYF
TRBJ1-5	NA	TRBV14	TRBD1	TGTGCCAGCAGCCAGCACGACAGGGGGAGGTCGAACAGCAATCAGCCCCAGCATTTT	CASSQHDRGRSNSNQPQHF
TRBJ1-1	NA	TRBV9	NA	TGTGCCAGCAGCGCCCTAAGGGACCGGAACACTGAAGCTTTCTTT	CASSALRDRNTEAFF
TRBJ1-4	NA	TRBV5-8	NA	TGTGCCAGCAGCTGGTTCAGGGGCCCCGATACAACTAATGAAAAACTGTTTTTT	CASSWFRGPDTTNEKLFF
TRBJ1-4	NA	TRBV30	NA	TGTGCCTGGAGTGTATCGGTTTGGGGTGCTAATGAAAAACTGTTTTTT	CAWSVSVWGANEKLFF
TRBJ1-2	NA	TRBV5-1	NA	TGCGCCAGCAGCTTAATGTCCGACCCCGGGAGCTATGGCTACACCTTC	CASSLMSDPGSYGYTF
TRBJ1-2	NA	TRBV19	NA	TGTGCCAGTAGTATGGGCTGGGGGACCGGCTACACCTTC	CASSMGWGTGYTF
TRBJ1-4	NA	TRBV20-1	TRBD1	TGCAGTGCTAGTGATAGACAGGGATCAGAACTGTTTTTT	CSASDRQGSELFF
TRBJ1-5	NA	TRBV10-2	NA	TGCGCCAGTAGGAAGGGGGTTACTCAGCCCCAGCATTTT	CASRKGVTQPQHF
TRBJ2-1	few	TRBV3-1/TRBV3-2	NA	TGTGCCAGCAGCCAACAAGTTGAGCAGTTCTTC	CASSQQVEQFF
TRBJ2-3	NA	TRBV5-1	NA	TGCGCCAGCAGCTTGGGGCGGGGCCGTGGAGATACGCAGTATTTT	CASSLGRGRGDTQYF
TRBJ1-4	NA	TRBV4-3	NA	TGCGCCAGCAGCCCCAGATATCCTGGGACCGCAACTAATGAAAAACTGTTTTTT	CASSPRYPGTATNEKLFF